The source of this T cell receptor (beta chain) is a study of shared clonotypes between healthy human individuals. The CDR3 spans 13 residues. Germline V gene sequence: CDR1 MNHNS, CDR2 SASEGT. Trimming took 2 bases from V and 4 from J, leaving 6 bases between them. The assay was immunoSEQ multiplex PCR, and TCRdb's table has in-frame clones only and misses some. The data show more than 1.2 million clones, approximately 98.5% seen once. The genes are TRBV6-1 and TRBJ1-5; D gene unclear. This receptor was identified in a man in his thirties or forties in good health. Sequenced: naive CD4+ T cells sorted from blood. As to subset: CD45RA+ positively selected. Here the CDR3 reads CASSELGNQPQHF. For the CDR3, the DNA is TGTGCCAGCAGTGAATTGGGGAATCAGCCCCAGCATTTT.